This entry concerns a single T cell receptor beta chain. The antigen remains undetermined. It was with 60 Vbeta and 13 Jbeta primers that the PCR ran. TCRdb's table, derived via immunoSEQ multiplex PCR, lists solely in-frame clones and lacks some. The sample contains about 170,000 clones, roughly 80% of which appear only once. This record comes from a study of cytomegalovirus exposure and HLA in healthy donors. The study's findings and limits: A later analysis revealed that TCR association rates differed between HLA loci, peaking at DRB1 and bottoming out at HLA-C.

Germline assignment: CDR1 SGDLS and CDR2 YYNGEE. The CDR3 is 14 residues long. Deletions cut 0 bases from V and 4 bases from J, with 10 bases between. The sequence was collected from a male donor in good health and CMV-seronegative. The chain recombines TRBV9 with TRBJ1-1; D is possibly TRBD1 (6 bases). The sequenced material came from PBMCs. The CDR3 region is CASSVVQGSTEAFF. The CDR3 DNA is TGTGCCAGCAGCGTAGTACAGGGATCCACTGAAGCTTTCTTT.